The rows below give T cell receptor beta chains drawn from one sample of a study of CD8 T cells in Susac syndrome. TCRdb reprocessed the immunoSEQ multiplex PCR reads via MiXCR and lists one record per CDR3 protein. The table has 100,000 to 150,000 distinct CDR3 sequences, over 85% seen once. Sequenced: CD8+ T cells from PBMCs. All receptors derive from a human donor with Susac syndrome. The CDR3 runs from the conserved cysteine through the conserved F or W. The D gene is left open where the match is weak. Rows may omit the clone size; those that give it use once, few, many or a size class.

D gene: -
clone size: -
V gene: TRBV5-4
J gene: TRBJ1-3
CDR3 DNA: TGTGCCAGCAGCTTGGAAGGGGAGTTGAGAGGAAACACCATATATTTT
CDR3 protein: CASSLEGELRGNTIYF

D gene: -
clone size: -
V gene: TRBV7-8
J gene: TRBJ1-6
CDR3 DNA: TGTGCCAGCAGCTCAACAGGATTACCGTCGAGCTCCTATAATTCACCCCTCCACTTT
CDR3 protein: CASSSTGLPSSSYNSPLHF

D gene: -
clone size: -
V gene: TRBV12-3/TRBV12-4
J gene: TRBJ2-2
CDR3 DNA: TGTGCCAGCAGTTTGGCGGGGATAGGGGTTGACACCGGGGAGCTGTTTTTT
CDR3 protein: CASSLAGIGVDTGELFF

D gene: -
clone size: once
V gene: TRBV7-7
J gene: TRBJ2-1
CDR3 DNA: TGTGCTAGCAGCCCCCACGGGCAGCCCCAGGATGAGCAGTTCTTC
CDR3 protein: CASSPHGQPQDEQFF

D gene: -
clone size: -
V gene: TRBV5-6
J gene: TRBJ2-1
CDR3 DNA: TGTGCCAGCAGGGGAGCCTACAATGAGCAGTTCTTC
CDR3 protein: CASRGAYNEQFF

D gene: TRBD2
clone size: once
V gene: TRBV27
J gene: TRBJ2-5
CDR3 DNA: TGTGCCAGCAGTCCCATCCAGGGTCTAGCGGGGGGAGTCCAGACCCAGTACTTC
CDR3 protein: CASSPIQGLAGGVQTQYF

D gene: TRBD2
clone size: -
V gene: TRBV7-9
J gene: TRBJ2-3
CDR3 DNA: TGTGCCAGCAGCGATCCTAGCGGGAGTGGGTGGGGGGCCACAGATACGCAGTATTTT
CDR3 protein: CASSDPSGSGWGATDTQYF

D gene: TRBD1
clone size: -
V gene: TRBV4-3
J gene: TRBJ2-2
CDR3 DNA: TGCGCCAGCAGCCAGGATGACAGGGCCAAGAACACCGGGGAGCTGTTTTTT
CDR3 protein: CASSQDDRAKNTGELFF

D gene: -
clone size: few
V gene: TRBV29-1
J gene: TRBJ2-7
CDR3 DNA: TGCAGCGCCTTGTACGAGCAGTACTTC
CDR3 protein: CSALYEQYF

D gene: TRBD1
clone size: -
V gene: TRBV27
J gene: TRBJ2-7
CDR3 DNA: TGTGCCAGCAGCTCCCTAACAGGGGGTCGGCACGAGCAGTACTTC
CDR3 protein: CASSSLTGGRHEQYF

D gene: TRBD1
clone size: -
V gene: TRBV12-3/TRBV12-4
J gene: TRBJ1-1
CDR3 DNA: TGTGCCAGCAGAGGTTTTGGGGACAGGGGGCCGGAGACTGAAGCTTTCTTT
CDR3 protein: CASRGFGDRGPETEAFF

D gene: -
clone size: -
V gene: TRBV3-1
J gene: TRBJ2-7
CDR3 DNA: TGTGCCAGCAGCCAAAGTAGGGGGGCCCCCTCCTACGAGCAGTACTTC
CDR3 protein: CASSQSRGAPSYEQYF

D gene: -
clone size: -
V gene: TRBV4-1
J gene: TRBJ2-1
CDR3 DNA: TGCGCCAGCACGGGCAATGAGCAGTTCTTC
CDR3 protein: CASTGNEQFF

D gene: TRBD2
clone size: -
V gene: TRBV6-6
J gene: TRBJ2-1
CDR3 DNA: TGTGCCAGCAGTCGGGACTACTACAATGAGCAGTTCTTC
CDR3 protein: CASSRDYYNEQFF

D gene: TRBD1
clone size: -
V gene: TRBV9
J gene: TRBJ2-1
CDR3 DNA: TGTGCCAGCGAATACGGCGAGGGGGCTGAGCAGTTCTTC
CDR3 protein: CASEYGEGAEQFF

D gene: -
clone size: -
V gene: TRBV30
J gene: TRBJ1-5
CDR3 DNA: TGTGCCTGGAGAGGAACAGGGTCGAATCAGCCCCAGCATTTT
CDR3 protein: CAWRGTGSNQPQHF

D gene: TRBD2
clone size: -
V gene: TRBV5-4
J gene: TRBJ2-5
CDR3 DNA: TGTGCCAGCAGCTCTACTAGCGGGGATCAAGAGACCCAGTACTTC
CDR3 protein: CASSSTSGDQETQYF

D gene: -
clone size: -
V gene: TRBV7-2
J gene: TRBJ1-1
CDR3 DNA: TGTGCCAGCAGCTTAGTTCCCTACGAAGCTTTCTTT
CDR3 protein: CASSLVPYEAFF

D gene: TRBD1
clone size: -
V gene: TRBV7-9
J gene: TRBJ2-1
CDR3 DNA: TGTGCCAGCAGCAAAGGGACAGGAGGGGGATTATCCTACAATGAGCAGTTCTTC
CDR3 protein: CASSKGTGGGLSYNEQFF

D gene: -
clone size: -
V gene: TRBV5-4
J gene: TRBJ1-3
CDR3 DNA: TGTGCCAGCAGCCCGGAGGGAAACACCATATATTTT
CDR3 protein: CASSPEGNTIYF

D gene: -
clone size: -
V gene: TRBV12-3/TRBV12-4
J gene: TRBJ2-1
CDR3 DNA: TGTGCCAGCAGTTTAGCCGGGACCGACACTAGTGAGCAGTTCTTC
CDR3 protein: CASSLAGTDTSEQFF

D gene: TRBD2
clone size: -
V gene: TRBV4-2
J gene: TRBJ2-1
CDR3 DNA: TGTGCCAGCAGCCAAGATGGGAGCGGGGGGGCACGTGAGCAGTTCTTC
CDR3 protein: CASSQDGSGGAREQFF

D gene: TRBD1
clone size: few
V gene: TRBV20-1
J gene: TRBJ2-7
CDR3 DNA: TGCAGTGCTAGAGATCCCCAGGGGGCGCGGGAGCAGTACTTC
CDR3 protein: CSARDPQGAREQYF

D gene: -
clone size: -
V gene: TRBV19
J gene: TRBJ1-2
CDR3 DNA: TGTGCCAGCACTTGGGCCCCTCTTGGAGGCTACACCTTC
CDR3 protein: CASTWAPLGGYTF

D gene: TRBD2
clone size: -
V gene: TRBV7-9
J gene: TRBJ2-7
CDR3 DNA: TGTGCCAGCAGCTTAGGCTCGGGAGGCGAGCAGTACTTC
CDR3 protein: CASSLGSGGEQYF

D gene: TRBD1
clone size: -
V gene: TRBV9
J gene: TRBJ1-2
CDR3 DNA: TGTGCCAGCAGCCCGGGGACAGGATCTAACTATGGCTACACCTTC
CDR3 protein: CASSPGTGSNYGYTF

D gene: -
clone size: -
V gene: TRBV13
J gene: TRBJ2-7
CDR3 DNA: TGTGCCAGCAACTTTGAGGGAAATTACGAGCAGTACTTC
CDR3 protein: CASNFEGNYEQYF

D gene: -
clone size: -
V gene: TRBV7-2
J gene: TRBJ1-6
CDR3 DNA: TGTGCCAGCAGCTCCCTCCCTGAGGCATCGCCCCTCCACTTT
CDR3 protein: CASSSLPEASPLHF

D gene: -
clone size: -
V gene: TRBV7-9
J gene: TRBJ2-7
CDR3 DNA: TGTGCCAGCACCCTGACGGGAAACGAGCAGTACTTC
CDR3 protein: CASTLTGNEQYF

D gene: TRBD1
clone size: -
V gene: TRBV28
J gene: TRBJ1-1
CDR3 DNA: TGTGCCAGCAGTTTTACAGGGGGACGGCAGAACACTGAAGCTTTCTTT
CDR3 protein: CASSFTGGRQNTEAFF

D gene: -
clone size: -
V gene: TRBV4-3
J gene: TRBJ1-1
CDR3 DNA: TGCGCCAGCAGCCAACGGTTTGGAAGGGAGACGAACACTGAAGCTTTCTTT
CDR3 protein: CASSQRFGRETNTEAFF

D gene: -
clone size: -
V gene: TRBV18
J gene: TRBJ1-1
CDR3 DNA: TGTGCCAGCTCACCAAGTGCTGCCGTGATGAACACTGAAGCTTTCTTT
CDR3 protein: CASSPSAAVMNTEAFF

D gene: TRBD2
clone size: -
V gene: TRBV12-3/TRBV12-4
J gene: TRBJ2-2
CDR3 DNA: TGTGCCAGCAGTCCTCCGGGGGGGCTTACCGGGGAGCTGTTTTTT
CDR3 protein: CASSPPGGLTGELFF

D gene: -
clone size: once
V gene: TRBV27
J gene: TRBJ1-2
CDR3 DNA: TGTGCCAGCAGGAGGGGGGAAGCCTACACCTTC
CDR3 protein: CASRRGEAYTF

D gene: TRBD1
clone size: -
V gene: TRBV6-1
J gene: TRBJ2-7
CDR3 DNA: TGTGCCAGCAGTGAATCACCCGGGACAGGGTGGGTCGAGCAGTACTTC
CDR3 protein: CASSESPGTGWVEQYF

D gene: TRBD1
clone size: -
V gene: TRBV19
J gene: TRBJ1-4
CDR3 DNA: TGTGCCAGTAGTGTGGGACAGGCCCCTGAAAAACTGTTTTTT
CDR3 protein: CASSVGQAPEKLFF

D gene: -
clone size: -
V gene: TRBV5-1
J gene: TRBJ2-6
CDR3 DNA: TGCGCCAGCAGCTCTAGACCGTTTAGAGGCTCTGGGGCCAACGTCCTGACTTTC
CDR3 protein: CASSSRPFRGSGANVLTF

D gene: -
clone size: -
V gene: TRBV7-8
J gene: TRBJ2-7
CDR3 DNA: TGTGCCAGCAGCCCCGTCCATAATTACGAGCAGTACTTC
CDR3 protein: CASSPVHNYEQYF

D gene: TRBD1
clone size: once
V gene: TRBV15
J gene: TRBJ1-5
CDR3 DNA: TGTGCCACCAGGTCCGGGACAGGGGGGAGCAATCAGCCCCAGCATTTT
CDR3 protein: CATRSGTGGSNQPQHF

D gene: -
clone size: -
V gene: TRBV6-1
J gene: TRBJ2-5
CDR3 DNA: TGTGCCAGCAGTGATCTCGGGAGTTGGGAGACCCAGTACTTC
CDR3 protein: CASSDLGSWETQYF

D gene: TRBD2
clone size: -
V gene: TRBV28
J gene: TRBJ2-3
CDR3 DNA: TGTGCCAGCAGTCAACAGCGGGAACCAGATACGCAGTATTTT
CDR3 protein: CASSQQREPDTQYF

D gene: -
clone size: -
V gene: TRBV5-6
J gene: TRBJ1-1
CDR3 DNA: TGTGCCAGCAGCTGGGGGGGGTCGGGCGACACTGAAGCTTTCTTT
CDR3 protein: CASSWGGSGDTEAFF

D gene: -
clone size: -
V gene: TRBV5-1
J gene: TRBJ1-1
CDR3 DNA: TGCGCCAGCAGACCTCCCTCAGGGGTGATGAACACTGAAGCTTTCTTT
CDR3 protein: CASRPPSGVMNTEAFF

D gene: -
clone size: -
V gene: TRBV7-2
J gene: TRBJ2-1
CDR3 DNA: TGTGCCAGCAGCTTCGTGTCGGGCGTAGTGGAAAATGAGCAGTTCTTC
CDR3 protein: CASSFVSGVVENEQFF

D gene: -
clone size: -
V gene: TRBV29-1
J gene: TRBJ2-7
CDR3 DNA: TGCAGCGTTGTAGAAGGAGTATGGGGGGCACTAAGCTCCTACGAGCAGTACTTC
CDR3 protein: CSVVEGVWGALSSYEQYF